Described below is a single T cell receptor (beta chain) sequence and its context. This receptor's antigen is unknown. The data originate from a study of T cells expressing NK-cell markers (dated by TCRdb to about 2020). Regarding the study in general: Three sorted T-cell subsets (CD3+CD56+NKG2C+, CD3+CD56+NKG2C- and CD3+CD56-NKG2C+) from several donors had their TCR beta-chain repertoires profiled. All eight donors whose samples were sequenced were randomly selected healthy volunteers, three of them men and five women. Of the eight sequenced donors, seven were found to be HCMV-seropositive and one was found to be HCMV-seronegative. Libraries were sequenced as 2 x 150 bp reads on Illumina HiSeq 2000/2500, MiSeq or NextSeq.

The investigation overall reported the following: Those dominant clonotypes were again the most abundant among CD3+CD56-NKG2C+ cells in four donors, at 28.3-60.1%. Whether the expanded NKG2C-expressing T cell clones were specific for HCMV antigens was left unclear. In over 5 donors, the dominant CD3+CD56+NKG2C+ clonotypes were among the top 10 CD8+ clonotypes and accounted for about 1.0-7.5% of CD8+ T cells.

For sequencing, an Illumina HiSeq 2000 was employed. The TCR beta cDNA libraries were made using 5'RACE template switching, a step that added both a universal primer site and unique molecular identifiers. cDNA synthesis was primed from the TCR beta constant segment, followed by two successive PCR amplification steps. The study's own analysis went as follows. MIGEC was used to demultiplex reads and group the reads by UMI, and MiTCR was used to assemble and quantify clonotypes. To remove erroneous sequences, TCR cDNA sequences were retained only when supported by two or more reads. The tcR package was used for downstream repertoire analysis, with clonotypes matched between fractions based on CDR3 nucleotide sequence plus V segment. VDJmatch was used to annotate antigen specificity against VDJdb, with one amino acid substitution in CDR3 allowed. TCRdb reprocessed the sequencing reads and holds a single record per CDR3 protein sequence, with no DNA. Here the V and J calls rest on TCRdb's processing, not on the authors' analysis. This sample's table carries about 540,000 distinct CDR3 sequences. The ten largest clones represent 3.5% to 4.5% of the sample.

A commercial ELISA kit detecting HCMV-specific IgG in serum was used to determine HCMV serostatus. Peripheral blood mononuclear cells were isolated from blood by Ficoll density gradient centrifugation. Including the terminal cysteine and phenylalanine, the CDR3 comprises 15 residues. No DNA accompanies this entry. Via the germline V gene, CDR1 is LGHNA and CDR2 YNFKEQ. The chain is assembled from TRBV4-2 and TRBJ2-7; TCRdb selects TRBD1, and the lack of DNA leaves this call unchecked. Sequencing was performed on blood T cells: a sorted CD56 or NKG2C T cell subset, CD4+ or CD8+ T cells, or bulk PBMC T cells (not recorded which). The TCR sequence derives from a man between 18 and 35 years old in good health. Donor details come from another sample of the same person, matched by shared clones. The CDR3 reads CASSQEAPGVREQYF.